The 18 T cell receptor beta chains listed next were all sequenced from one sample in a study of T cell repertoires in cytomegalovirus infection. MiXCR, run by TCRdb on the reads, gives a single entry per CDR3 protein. The profile covers hundreds of thousands of distinct CDR3 sequences, with approximately 8.9% appearing a single time and approximately 2.3% taken by the ten largest. Sequenced material: PBMCs. Every receptor here comes from a human donor in good health (CMV status not recorded). Some clones in this sample may be carry-over from other donors' samples.

This clonotype was counted many times. The chain joins TRBV5-1 to TRBJ1-1; D ambiguous. V was trimmed by 0 bases and J by 5 bases, leaving 14 bases between them. Germline lookup yields CDR1 SGHRS and CDR2 YFSETQ. This CDR3 region has 15 residues. DNA of the CDR3: TGCGCCAGCAGCTTGGCCGGTGGAGTGGCAACTGAAGCTTTCTTT. Translating it yields CASSLAGGVATEAFF.

A few counts support this clonotype. J is TRBJ2-3 and V is TRBV24-1; D gene ambiguous. The germline gives CDR1 KGHDR, CDR2 SFDVKD. The CDR3 extends over 13 amino acids. Trimming shortened V by 3 bases and J by 0 bases, and 3 bases separated the two germline ends. CDR3 loop: CATSDTSTDTQYF. The CDR3 DNA is TGTGCCACCAGTGATACAAGCACAGATACGCAGTATTTT.

This clonotype was counted ten times or more. The genes are TRBV6-2 or TRBV6-3 and TRBJ2-5; D gene unclear. This CDR3 has 16 amino acids. The V gene's germline CDR1 is MNHEY and CDR2 SVGEGT. V lost 6 bases and J 2 bases, leaving 19 bases between the germline ends. The CDR3 loop is CASSRPGPGKQETQYF. CDR3 DNA: TGTGCCAGCAGCAGACCCGGGCCAGGCAAACAAGAGACCCAGTACTTC.

The genes are TRBV23-1 and TRBJ1-6, with 7 bases fitting TRBD1. TRBV23-1 is an ORF, with its function uncertain. The J segment lost 9 bases and the V segment lost 1 base, leaving 3 bases of the junction unmatched. The CDR3 totals 14 residues. The CDR3 is CASSQFNRGSPLHF. As DNA, the CDR3 is TGCGCCAGCAGTCAATTTAACAGGGGTTCACCCCTCCACTTT.

The rearrangement uses TRBV20-1 and TRBJ1-1; possibly TRBD1 for D (6 bases). This CDR3 has 12 residues. V shed 6 bases and J shed 6 bases, with 14 bases lying between them. CDR1 and CDR2 (germline): DFQATT, SNEGSKA (reference sequence). The CDR3 protein is CSATGFRAEAFF. CDR3 nucleotides: TGCAGTGCAACAGGGTTCAGAGCTGAAGCTTTCTTT.

In its sample, this clonotype was seen a few times. The rearrangement uses TRBV7-9 and TRBJ2-5, with a tentative D call TRBD2 (5 bases). Germline CDR1 is SEHNR and CDR2 is FQNEAQ (reference sequence). Trimming left V 5 bases short and J 5 bases short, with 24 bases between. The CDR3 extends over 17 amino acids. In DNA, the CDR3 is TGTGCCAGCAGCCGAATCGGCGGGCAGGCTGAACGGGAGACCCAGTACTTC. Protein sequence: CASSRIGGQAERETQYF.

This clonotype was observed a handful of times. The gene calls are TRBV6-1 and TRBJ2-3, with 7 bases aligning to TRBD1. V was pared by 5 bases and J by 2 bases, with 7 bases of the junction left unmatched. This CDR3 region has 15 residues. CDR1 is MNHNS and CDR2 is SASEGT in the germline V gene. As DNA, the CDR3 is TGTGCCAGCAGTACAACAGGGGCGACCACAGATACGCAGTATTTT. Its protein is CASSTTGATTDTQYF.

This clonotype was counted ten times or more. The rearrangement joins TRBV7-9 to TRBJ1-5; weak D call: TRBD1 (5 bases). The V and J ends lost 1 base and 6 bases respectively, with 7 bases between them. Germline V gene lookup returns CDR1 SEHNR and CDR2 FQNEAQ (reference sequence). CDR3 length: 13 amino acids. CDR3 nucleotides: TGTGCCAGCAGCTTAGAGGGGATTCAGCCCCAGCATTTT. Protein product: CASSLEGIQPQHF.

This clonotype was recorded once. V is TRBV25-1 and J is TRBJ1-2; 9 bases agree with TRBD1. The CDR3 is made up of 16 amino acids. Losses at the gene ends were 7 bases for V and 7 bases for J; bases not matched to a gene: 16. Per germline, CDR1 MGHDK and CDR2 SYGVNS. The CDR3 nucleotides read TGTGCCAGCATAGGACAGGGGCACATCACCCCCAGTGGCTACACCTTC. This codes for CASIGQGHITPSGYTF.

This clonotype was picked up many times. This chain uses TRBV7-2 with TRBJ1-1; a weak D match, TRBD1 (6 bases). Trimming took off 1 base at V and 8 bases at J, with 17 bases between the two ends. Germline V gene data show CDR1 as SGHTA and CDR2 as FQGNSA. The CDR3 is 15 amino acids. The CDR3 loop is CASSLEGGRHKEAFF. The CDR3 DNA sequence: TGTGCCAGCAGCTTAGAAGGGGGAAGACATAAAGAAGCTTTCTTT.

A word on this clonotype: A read error may account for a junction end that differs from germline. J is TRBJ1-2 and V is TRBV2, with D hard to call. The germline gives CDR1 SNHLY, CDR2 FYNNEI. This CDR3 contains 13 residues. As DNA, the CDR3 is TGTACCAGCAGTGGGAGGGTTAACTATGGCTACACCTTC. This gives the protein CTSSGRVNYGYTF. Combining the CDR3 with reference TRBV2 and TRBJ1-2 gives the whole variable domain EPEVTQTPSHQVTQMGQEVILRCVPISNHLYFYWYRQILGQKVEFLVSFYNNEISEKSEIFDDQFSVERPDGSNFTLKIRSTKLEDSAMYFCTSSGRVNYGYTFGSGTRLTVV.

In its sample, this clonotype was seen a few times. The CDR3 coding sequence is TGTGCCAGCTCACCCGTCAACAACATGGAGACCCAGTACTTC. Translated: CASSPVNNMETQYF. The chain joins TRBV18 to TRBJ2-5, with unresolved D. Germline V lookup: CDR1 KGHSH, CDR2 LQKENI. V was shortened by 3 bases and J by 5 bases, with 13 bases between the two germline ends. The CDR3 is 14 amino acids. The entire variable domain, with the rest obtained from reference TRBV18 and TRBJ2-5, is as follows: NAGVMQNPRHLVRRRGQEARLRCSPMKGHSHVYWYRQLPEEGLKFMVYLQKENIIDESGMPKERFSAEFPKEGPSILRIQQVVRGDSAAYFCASSPVNNMETQYFGPGTRLLVL.

This clonotype was counted ten times or more. The chain combines TRBV12-3 or TRBV12-4 with TRBJ1-1, with D uncertain. V was clipped by 3 bases and J by 0 bases, with 14 bases between them. The CDR3 contains 16 residues. The CDR3 spells CASSFRSGRLNTEAFF. Written as DNA, the CDR3 is TGTGCCAGCAGTTTTCGGTCAGGTAGGCTGAACACTGAAGCTTTCTTT.

This clonotype was counted ten times or more. The chain is built from TRBV4-3 and TRBJ1-2; D uncertain. V lost 0 bases, J lost 0 bases, and 11 bases lay in between. Germline values: CDR1 LGHNA, CDR2 YSLEER. CDR3 length: 16 amino acids. The CDR3 coding sequence is TGCGCCAGCAGCCAAGATCTAGGGCAGCCTAACTATGGCTACACCTTC. Amino acid sequence: CASSQDLGQPNYGYTF.

This clonotype was counted ten times or more. V is TRBV7-9 and J is TRBJ2-1; D perhaps matches TRBD2 (6 bases). Germline V gives CDR1 SEHNR, CDR2 FQNEAQ (reference sequence). CDR3 length: 16 residues. Trimming shortened V by 1 base and J by 6 bases, and 16 bases separated the two germline ends. In DNA, the CDR3 is TGTGCCAGCAGCTTAGTTGGGACCTTAGCGGTCAATGAGCAGTTCTTC. Its protein is CASSLVGTLAVNEQFF.

This clonotype was recorded at least ten times. The chain couples TRBV28 to TRBJ1-1; 7 nucleotides agree with TRBD1. V was pared by 6 bases and J by 8 bases, with 21 bases of the junction left unmatched. The germline V gene encodes CDR1 MDHEN and CDR2 SYDVKM. The CDR3 spans 17 residues. The CDR3 sequence is CASSNWDRTGDLIEAFF. CDR3 DNA: TGTGCCAGCAGCAACTGGGACAGAACTGGAGACCTGATCGAAGCTTTCTTT.

This clonotype appeared many times. This chain joins TRBV7-9 and TRBJ1-5; D is ambiguous. Looked up from germline, CDR1 is SEHNR and CDR2 is FQNEAQ (reference sequence). Trimming removed 4 bases at V and 4 bases at J, with 14 bases between. This CDR3 region has 15 residues. CDR3 amino acids: CASSSGPGRNQPQHF. In nucleotides, the CDR3 is TGTGCCAGCAGCTCCGGGCCGGGGAGGAATCAGCCCCAGCATTTT.

This clonotype was seen many times. The chain uses TRBV6-1 and TRBJ1-1; D is ambiguous. V lost 10 bases and J lost 0, with 15 bases in between. CDR1 is MNHNS and CDR2 is SASEGT in the germline V gene. This CDR3 spans 14 amino acids. Here the CDR3 DNA reads TGTGCCAACCGACCCGGTGGGGTGAACACTGAAGCTTTCTTT. Translating it yields CANRPGGVNTEAFF.